Sequencing of this TCR beta chain was carried out in a study of Ad26.COV2.S vaccination and SARS-CoV-2 variants. Broader study findings: Marked by substantial breadth, spike-specific CD8+ and CD4+ T cell responses were reportedly seen after vaccination.

Concerning this clone itself: Antigen specificity is unknown.

As to treatment: about 20 received Ad26.COV2.S at low or high dose, single or two shots; roughly five received placebo; per-sample allocation not given. Each sample was drawn 63 days after the first injection (of vaccine or placebo). Trimming shortened V by 2 bases and J by 1 base, and 17 bases separated the two germline ends. The germline CDR1 and CDR2 sequences are SGHTA and FQGNSA. This CDR3 comprises 17 residues. Clones were sequenced by immunoSEQ multiplex PCR, and TCRdb holds only the in-frame ones, with some missing. Altogether a few hundred thousand clones are present, 80% to 90% being singletons, with the ten largest covering more than 2.5%.

V and J are TRBV7-2 and TRBJ2-5; D possibly corresponds to TRBD2 (6 bases). The material sequenced was peripheral blood, taken in a trial of Ad26.COV2.S vaccine versus placebo. The receptor was isolated from a person aged 18-65 years who received the Ad26.COV2.S COVID-19 vaccine or a placebo. For the CDR3, the DNA is TGTGCCAGCAGCTTAAGGAGTTCGGCGGGATCCCAAGAGACCCAGTACTTC. Translated, it gives CASSLRSSAGSQETQYF.